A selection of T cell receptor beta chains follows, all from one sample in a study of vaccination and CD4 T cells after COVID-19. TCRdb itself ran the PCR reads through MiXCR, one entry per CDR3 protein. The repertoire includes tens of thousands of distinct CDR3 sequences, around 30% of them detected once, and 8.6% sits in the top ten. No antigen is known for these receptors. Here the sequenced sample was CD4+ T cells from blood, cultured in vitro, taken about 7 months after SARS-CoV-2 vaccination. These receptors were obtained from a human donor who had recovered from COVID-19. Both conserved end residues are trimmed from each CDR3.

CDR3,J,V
ASRQSNQPQH,TRBJ1-5,TRBV28
ASSLDFQGTYGYT,TRBJ1-2,TRBV7-3
ASSSPPTGDHEQF,TRBJ2-1,TRBV6-5
ASSELRFSGTQY,TRBJ2-3,TRBV6-1
ASTTRRKTTAEQY,TRBJ2-7,TRBV28
SAHDEGNTQY,TRBJ2-3,TRBV20-1
ASSRVQAKNIQY,TRBJ2-4,TRBV6-1
ASSLGPADYGYT,TRBJ1-2,TRBV7-2
ASSEGTDSREY,TRBJ2-5,TRBV25-1
ASSRDRYPEQF,TRBJ2-1,TRBV6-1
ASSLAAGVSDEQF,TRBJ2-1,TRBV11-3
ASSATSGSPDTQY,TRBJ2-3,TRBV6-1
ASSKDSHTEAF,TRBJ1-1,TRBV7-2
SASDRAYEQY,TRBJ2-7,TRBV20-1
ASSTWEGSRNEQF,TRBJ2-1,TRBV27
ASSQGVAGGPDEQY,TRBJ2-7,TRBV4-2
ASKGGSGSYNEQF,TRBJ2-1,TRBV27
ATSRTPTGNQPQH,TRBJ1-5,TRBV15
ASRAQGYEQY,TRBJ2-7,TRBV6-1
SAFGQGADNEQF,TRBJ2-1,TRBV20-1
ASKWGGTPYNEQF,TRBJ2-1,TRBV6-1
ASSPSSSSGGHEQF,TRBJ2-1,TRBV18
ASSKSAGGHEQF,TRBJ2-1,TRBV21-1
ASSPTSGRSEQF,TRBJ2-1,TRBV7-9
ASSLGEGYNEQF,TRBJ2-1,TRBV5-1
ASSKAPGQVIDTQY,TRBJ2-3,TRBV7-3